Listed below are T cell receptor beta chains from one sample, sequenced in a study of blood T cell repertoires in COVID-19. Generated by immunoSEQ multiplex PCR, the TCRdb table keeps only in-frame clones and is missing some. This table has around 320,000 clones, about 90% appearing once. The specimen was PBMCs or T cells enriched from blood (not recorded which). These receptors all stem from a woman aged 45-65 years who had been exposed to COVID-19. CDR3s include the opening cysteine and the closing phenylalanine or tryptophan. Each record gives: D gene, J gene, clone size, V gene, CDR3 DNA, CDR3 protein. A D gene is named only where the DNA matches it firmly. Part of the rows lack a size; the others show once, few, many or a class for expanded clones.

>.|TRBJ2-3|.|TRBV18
TGTGCCAGCTCCTCCGGTCCGGTGAATACGCAGTATTTT
CASSSGPVNTQYF
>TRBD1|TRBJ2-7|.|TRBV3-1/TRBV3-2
TGTGCCAGCAGCCAAGATGGGACAGGGGTTTTCCGGGAGCAGTACTTC
CASSQDGTGVFREQYF
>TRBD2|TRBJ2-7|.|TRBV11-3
TGTGCCAGCAGCCCGCAACCGGGACTAGCAGGCGAGCAGTACTTC
CASSPQPGLAGEQYF
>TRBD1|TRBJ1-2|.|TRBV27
TGTGCCAGCAGTTTAGGACGGGGACAGAACTATGGCTACACCTTC
CASSLGRGQNYGYTF
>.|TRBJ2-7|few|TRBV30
TGTGCCTGGAGTGTAACGGGGGGCGGTGGTTACGAGCAGTACTTC
CAWSVTGGGGYEQYF
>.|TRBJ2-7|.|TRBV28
TGTGCCAGCACCGACGGGTCCAGGGGCCCTTACGAGCAGTACTTC
CASTDGSRGPYEQYF
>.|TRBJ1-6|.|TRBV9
TGTGCCAGCAGCATCGGACAGAATCCTAATTCACCCCTCCACTTT
CASSIGQNPNSPLHF
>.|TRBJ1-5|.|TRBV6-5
TGTGCCAGCAGGGTTCTAGGGGCAGATCAGCCCCAGCATTTT
CASRVLGADQPQHF
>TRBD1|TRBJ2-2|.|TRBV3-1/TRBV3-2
TGTGCCAGCAGCCAAGCCAGGGGGCTAGACACCGGGGAGCTGTTTTTT
CASSQARGLDTGELFF
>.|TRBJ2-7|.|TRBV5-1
TGCGCCAGCAGCCAACCGGGGGAAAAGGGCGAGCAGTACTTC
CASSQPGEKGEQYF
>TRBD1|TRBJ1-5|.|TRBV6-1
TGTGCCAGCAGTGAATTCAGCAGGGGGTATCAGCCCCAGCATTTT
CASSEFSRGYQPQHF
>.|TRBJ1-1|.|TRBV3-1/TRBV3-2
TGTGCCAGCAGCCAAAGGGGAGCGGGCGGGACTACCTGCTTT
CASSQRGAGGTTCF
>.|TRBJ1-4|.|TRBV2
TGTGCCAGCAGTGATGTTATCTATGGGGCAGCTCCTAATGAAAAACTGTTTTTT
CASSDVIYGAAPNEKLFF
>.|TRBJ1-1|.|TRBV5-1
TGCGCCAGCAGCTTACAGGGATTACCTGAAGCTTTCTTT
CASSLQGLPEAFF
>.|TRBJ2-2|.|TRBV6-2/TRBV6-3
TGTGCCAGCAGTTACCCCGGCTGGGGGGTCAACACCGGGGAGCTGTTTTTT
CASSYPGWGVNTGELFF
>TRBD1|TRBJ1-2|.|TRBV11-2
TGTGCCAGCAGCTTAGAAATGGACAGGTCGGCCTATGGCTACACCTTC
CASSLEMDRSAYGYTF
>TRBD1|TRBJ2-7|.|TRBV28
TGTGCCAGCAGTTTAATAGACAGGGGCGGGTTTAACGAGCAGTACTTC
CASSLIDRGGFNEQYF
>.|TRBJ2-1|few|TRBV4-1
TGCGCCAGCAGCCAAGACAACCAGGGGCACAATGAGCAGTTCTTC
CASSQDNQGHNEQFF
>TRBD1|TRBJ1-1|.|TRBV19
TGTGCCAGTAGTTGGCCAGGGGGCGGCACTGAAGCTTTCTTT
CASSWPGGGTEAFF
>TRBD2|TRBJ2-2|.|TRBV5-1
TGCGCCAGCAGCATCACGACTAGCGGGAACACCGGGGAGCTGTTTTTT
CASSITTSGNTGELFF
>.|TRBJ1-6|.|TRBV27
TGTGCCAGCAGTTTTGCGAGACGGAGCTCCTATAATTCACCCCTCCACTTT
CASSFARRSSYNSPLHF
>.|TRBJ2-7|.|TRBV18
TGTGCCAGCTCACCTGGGGGGGGCTCTGACGAGCAGTACTTC
CASSPGGGSDEQYF
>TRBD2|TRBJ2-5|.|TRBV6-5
TGTGCCAGCACCACTAGCGAGGGCCAGTACTTC
CASTTSEGQYF
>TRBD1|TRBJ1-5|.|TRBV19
TGTGCCAGTAGTATAGGGGCAGGGGGCGGGCCCCAGCATTTT
CASSIGAGGGPQHF
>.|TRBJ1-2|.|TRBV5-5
TGTGCCAGCAGCTTGGGTACAGTAACCAGAAGAGGCTACACCTTC
CASSLGTVTRRGYTF
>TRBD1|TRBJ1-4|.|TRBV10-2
TGCGCCAGCAGTAGGGACAGGTATAATGAAAAACTGTTTTTT
CASSRDRYNEKLFF